Detailed here is one T cell receptor (beta chain). This receptor's antigen is unknown. Base qualities are not at hand, and no much larger clone is one base apart. In the prospective study, participants were about 18 to 95 years old, resided in 25 or so geographic areas of the United States, and were enrolled through a virtual design. To assign participants to cohorts, the prospective study relied on clinical history that participants themselves reported in a screening survey and a study questionnaire. For ImmuneRACE Cohort 3, a participant was defined as recovered based on two consecutive negative NP/OP PCR tests, clearance by a healthcare professional, or resolution of symptoms. In the prospective study, mobile phlebotomists collected whole blood, serum and a nasopharyngeal or oropharyngeal swab from each participant. Participants in the prospective study had the option to provide additional blood draws and questionnaires over a roughly 2-month period. Prospective study blood samples were shipped either frozen or at room temperature before DNA extraction.

These data come from a study of blood T cell repertoires in COVID-19 (dated by TCRdb to 2018 to 2020). About the investigation overall: The collaborator samples originated in the United States, Italy and Spain and spanned the acute and convalescent phases of COVID-19. The material from the prospective study consisted of cDNA or gDNA derived from T cells, B-cell-depleted T cells, or PBMCs. Subjects who had been exposed to COVID-19, were actively infected with it, or had recovered from it provided the deeply sampled blood TCRbeta repertoires that made up the dataset. A freely available public database, intended as a resource for researchers studying the immune response to SARS-CoV-2, is where the repertoires were released. Samples were obtained from the ongoing ImmuneRACE study (first 160 participants) and from some 1,300 subjects provided by 6 global collaborators. A de-identified subject ID, COVID-19 status, age in years and sex were almost always included in the sample metadata. Where HLA class I and class II types were available, the types were taken from metadata supplied by the sample provider, not from assay-based typing. What the study reported, not specific to this receptor: The quantity of clinical and demographic metadata differed by source and by participant and was supplied without curation.

The immunoSEQ Assay, a bias-controlled multiplex PCR, was used to amplify TCRbeta CDR3 regions from genomic DNA. The paper's data handling went like this. The number of nucleated cells in each sample was estimated by amplification of reference gene primers within the assay. To quantify the absolute abundance of each unique TCRbeta CDR3 rearrangement, sequence reads were collapsed and filtered. For each sample, productive Simpson clonality was calculated by taking the square root of Simpson's diversity index across productive rearrangements. The immuneACCESS repertoire file appears here via TCRdb, limited to in-frame rearrangements. These files lack a portion of the clones; in checked studies, under half of the deficit traces to unresolved V genes, and the cause of the others is not known. V and J calls and clone size are as listed in that table; D and trimming were resolved from the DNA. The sample table shows about 170,000 clones, and roughly 90% are seen once. Together, the top ten hold about 0.77% of the sample.

The specimen sequenced was PBMCs or T cells enriched from blood (not recorded which). The clonotype comes from a woman younger than 30 who had recovered from COVID-19.

The bases read TGTGCCAGCAGTTTGAGCGGGGAGGGAGGCAATGAGCAGTTCTTC. It translates as CASSLSGEGGNEQFF. This chain joins TRBV6-6 to TRBJ2-1, with 7 bases in between that match TRBD2. Germline trimming: 4 bases from V, 6 bases from J; junction bases outside gene matches: 9. Counted from cysteine to phenylalanine, this CDR3 has 15 amino acids. Just CDR3 DNA is preserved here, 45 bases in frame from base 1. CDR1 and CDR2 (MNHNY, SVGAGI) derive from the germline V gene (reference sequence).